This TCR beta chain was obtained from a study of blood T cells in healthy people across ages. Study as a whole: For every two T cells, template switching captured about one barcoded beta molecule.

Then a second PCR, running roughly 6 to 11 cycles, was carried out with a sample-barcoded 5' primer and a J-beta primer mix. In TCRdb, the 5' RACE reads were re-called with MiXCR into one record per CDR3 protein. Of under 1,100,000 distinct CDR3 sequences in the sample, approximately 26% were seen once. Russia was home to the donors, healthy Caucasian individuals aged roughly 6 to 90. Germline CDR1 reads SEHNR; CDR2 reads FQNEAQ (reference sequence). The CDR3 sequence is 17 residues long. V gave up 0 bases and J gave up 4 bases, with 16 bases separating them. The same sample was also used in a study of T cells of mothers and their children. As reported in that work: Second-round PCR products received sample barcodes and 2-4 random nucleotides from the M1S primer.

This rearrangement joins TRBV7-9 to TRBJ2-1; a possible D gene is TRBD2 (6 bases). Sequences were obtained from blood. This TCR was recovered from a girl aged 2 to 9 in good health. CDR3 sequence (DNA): TGTGCCAGCAGCTTAGCGCAGGGAGGAGCGGGTTACAATGAGCAGTTCTTC. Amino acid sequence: CASSLAQGGAGYNEQFF.